This T cell receptor (beta chain) stems from a study of post-analysis software for immune sequencing data. Study at large: The cohort encompassed relapsing-remitting, secondary progressive and progressive-relapsing multiple sclerosis disease courses.

Study outcomes and limitations: Clustering by F measure revealed strong co-clustering among samples prepared together in one batch. The study found TRBV5-6, TRBV5-1 and TRBV20-1 among a few TRBV segments more frequent in patients than controls. There was significantly lower normalized Chao1 diversity in multiple sclerosis patients than in controls.

Of note for this clonotype: The antigen remains undetermined.

Unique molecular identifiers had been added to the TCR beta cDNA libraries. Starting from around 1 to 10 million T cells, the study yielded about 500,000 cDNA molecules. TCRdb processed the PCR reads anew with MiXCR; each CDR3 protein has one entry. The profile shows approximately 440,000 distinct CDR3 sequences, less than 45% of them singletons. Germline CDR1 reads MNHEY; CDR2 reads SMNVEV (reference sequence). The CDR3 sequence is 13 residues long. The V end was cut by 5 bases, the J end by 8 bases, with 15 bases between. The TCR originated in a girl under 18 with multiple sclerosis. The chain uses TRBV27 and TRBJ1-2; D is unresolved. Sequencing used blood. Here the CDR3 reads CASSTPTGWGYTF. The CDR3 bases are TGTGCCAGCAGTACACCCACGGGGTGGGGCTACACCTTC.